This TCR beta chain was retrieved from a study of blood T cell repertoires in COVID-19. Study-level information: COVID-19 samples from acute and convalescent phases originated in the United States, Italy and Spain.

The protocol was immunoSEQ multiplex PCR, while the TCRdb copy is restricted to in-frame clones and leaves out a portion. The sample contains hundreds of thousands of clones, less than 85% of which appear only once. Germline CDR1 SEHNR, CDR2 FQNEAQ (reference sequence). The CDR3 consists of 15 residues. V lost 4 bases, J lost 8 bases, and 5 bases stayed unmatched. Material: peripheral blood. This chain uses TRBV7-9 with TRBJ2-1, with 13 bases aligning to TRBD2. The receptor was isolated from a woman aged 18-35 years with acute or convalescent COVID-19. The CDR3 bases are TGTGCCAGCAGCTCTCCGGGACTAGCGGGACATGAGCAGTTCTTC. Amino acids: CASSSPGLAGHEQFF.